Listed below are T cell receptor beta chains from one sample, sequenced in a study of response to subunit inactivated influenza vaccine. TCRdb analysed the RT-PCR reads with MiXCR anew, one entry per CDR3 protein. The sample comprises approximately 530,000 distinct CDR3 sequences, around 8% of which are singletons, and 10% to 15% rests with the top ten. The sequenced sample was PBMCs from blood, obtained 23 months after vaccination. The receptors stem from a man between 50 and 70 years old who received an inactivated influenza vaccine. CDR3s include the opening cysteine and the closing phenylalanine or tryptophan. Each record gives: clone size, V gene, D gene, J gene, CDR3 DNA, CDR3 protein. A D gene is named only where the DNA matches it firmly. Part of the rows lack a size; the others show once, few, many or a class for expanded clones.

clone_size: many
v_call: TRBV12-3/TRBV12-4
d_call: TRBD1
j_call: TRBJ1-5
cdr3_nt: TGTGCCAGCAGAAGGGGACAGAGCAATCAGCCCCAGCATTTT
cdr3_aa: CASRRGQSNQPQHF

clone_size: many
v_call: TRBV10-1
d_call: TRBD1
j_call: TRBJ2-5
cdr3_nt: TGCGCCAGCAGTGATGACAGGGGTGGAGAGACCCAGTACTTC
cdr3_aa: CASSDDRGGETQYF

clone_size: -
v_call: TRBV20-1
d_call: -
j_call: TRBJ2-3
cdr3_nt: TGCAGTGCTAGCATCCGGGACCTTCGCACAGATACGCAGTATTTT
cdr3_aa: CSASIRDLRTDTQYF

clone_size: -
v_call: TRBV6-4
d_call: -
j_call: TRBJ1-1
cdr3_nt: TGTGCCAGCGCCACAGGGATGAACACTGAAGCTTTCTTT
cdr3_aa: CASATGMNTEAFF

clone_size: -
v_call: TRBV6-1
d_call: -
j_call: TRBJ1-6
cdr3_nt: TGTGCCAGCAGTCCAGGGGCGCCCAATTCACCCCTCCACTTT
cdr3_aa: CASSPGAPNSPLHF

clone_size: few
v_call: TRBV6-5
d_call: -
j_call: TRBJ2-2
cdr3_nt: TGTGCCAGCAGTTACGGCGCGACCGGGGAGCTGTTTTTT
cdr3_aa: CASSYGATGELFF

clone_size: many
v_call: TRBV20-1
d_call: TRBD1
j_call: TRBJ2-1
cdr3_nt: TGCAGTGCTAGCCTGGGACAGGGGATCGGCAATGAGCAGTTCTTC
cdr3_aa: CSASLGQGIGNEQFF

clone_size: few
v_call: TRBV12-3/TRBV12-4
d_call: -
j_call: TRBJ1-2
cdr3_nt: TGTGCCAGCAGTTCCTCATCAGGGGCCTATGGCTACACCTTC
cdr3_aa: CASSSSSGAYGYTF

clone_size: many
v_call: TRBV12-3/TRBV12-4
d_call: -
j_call: TRBJ1-6
cdr3_nt: TGTGCCAGCAGTTTAGCGTTCAGGATCGCCTCACCCCTCCACTTT
cdr3_aa: CASSLAFRIASPLHF

clone_size: many
v_call: TRBV5-1
d_call: TRBD1
j_call: TRBJ2-1
cdr3_nt: TGCGCCAGCAGCTTGGCCACGTTTGACAGGGGGCGATGGACACTGGAGCAGTTCTTC
cdr3_aa: CASSLATFDRGRWTLEQFF

clone_size: -
v_call: TRBV6-2/TRBV6-3
d_call: TRBD1
j_call: TRBJ2-3
cdr3_nt: TGTGCCAGCACCTCGGACAGGGGTATGCAGTATTTT
cdr3_aa: CASTSDRGMQYF

clone_size: many
v_call: TRBV5-1
d_call: TRBD1
j_call: TRBJ2-3
cdr3_nt: TGCGCCAGCAGCTTAGGGACAGGGGTGGATACGCAGTATTTT
cdr3_aa: CASSLGTGVDTQYF

clone_size: few
v_call: TRBV12-3/TRBV12-4
d_call: TRBD2
j_call: TRBJ2-1
cdr3_nt: TGTGCCAGCTGGCCGGGGGGGGGTACGGGCAATGAGCAGTTCTTC
cdr3_aa: CASWPGGGTGNEQFF

clone_size: many
v_call: TRBV7-9
d_call: TRBD2
j_call: TRBJ2-7
cdr3_nt: TGTGCCAGCAGCTTAGTCCCAGGGACTAGCGGTTACTACGAGCAGTACTTC
cdr3_aa: CASSLVPGTSGYYEQYF

clone_size: -
v_call: TRBV20-1
d_call: TRBD2
j_call: TRBJ2-1
cdr3_nt: TGCAGTGCTAGAAATCTGCGGGAGGGCCGCGAGCAGTTCTTC
cdr3_aa: CSARNLREGREQFF

clone_size: many
v_call: TRBV20-1
d_call: TRBD1
j_call: TRBJ1-1
cdr3_nt: TGCAGTGCTAGGGGGACAGAGAACACTGAAGCTTTCTTT
cdr3_aa: CSARGTENTEAFF

clone_size: -
v_call: TRBV12-3/TRBV12-4
d_call: -
j_call: TRBJ1-1
cdr3_nt: TGTGCCAGCAGCCTTGAGTTCGGTGAAGCTTTCTTT
cdr3_aa: CASSLEFGEAFF

clone_size: many
v_call: TRBV20-1
d_call: -
j_call: TRBJ2-3
cdr3_nt: TGCAGTGCTAGTGCCCTGGGCACAGATACGCAGTATTTT
cdr3_aa: CSASALGTDTQYF

clone_size: few
v_call: TRBV10-3
d_call: -
j_call: TRBJ2-1
cdr3_nt: TGTGCCATCAGTGAGTCTCCGGACTACAATGAGCAGTTCTTC
cdr3_aa: CAISESPDYNEQFF

clone_size: few
v_call: TRBV2
d_call: -
j_call: TRBJ1-5
cdr3_nt: TGTGCCAGCAGTGAAGGCCGAAAGCCCCAGCATTTT
cdr3_aa: CASSEGRKPQHF

clone_size: many
v_call: TRBV7-2
d_call: TRBD1
j_call: TRBJ2-5
cdr3_nt: TGTGCCAGCAGTTATGACAGGGGAGAGACCCAGTACTTC
cdr3_aa: CASSYDRGETQYF

clone_size: many
v_call: TRBV12-3/TRBV12-4
d_call: -
j_call: TRBJ1-3
cdr3_nt: TGTGCCAGCAGGAGGGGCTCTGGAAACACCATATATTTT
cdr3_aa: CASRRGSGNTIYF

clone_size: many
v_call: TRBV9
d_call: TRBD2
j_call: TRBJ2-1
cdr3_nt: TGTGCCAGCAGCGCGACACTAGCGACCCTAGCTAGTGAGCAGTTCTTC
cdr3_aa: CASSATLATLASEQFF

clone_size: many
v_call: TRBV7-2
d_call: -
j_call: TRBJ1-2
cdr3_nt: TGTGCCAGCAGCTTTGGCCATTTAGACTATGGCTACACCTTC
cdr3_aa: CASSFGHLDYGYTF

clone_size: -
v_call: TRBV20-1
d_call: -
j_call: TRBJ1-5
cdr3_nt: TGCAGTGCACGGGACGGGTACAATCAGCCCCAGCATTTT
cdr3_aa: CSARDGYNQPQHF

clone_size: -
v_call: TRBV25-1
d_call: -
j_call: TRBJ1-3
cdr3_nt: TGTGCCAGCAGTGAATCGAGTGCTGGAAACACCATATATTTT
cdr3_aa: CASSESSAGNTIYF

clone_size: many
v_call: TRBV12-3/TRBV12-4
d_call: -
j_call: TRBJ1-6
cdr3_nt: TGTGCCAGCAGTTCGGGCTCCAGCTCCTATAATTCACCCCTCCACTTT
cdr3_aa: CASSSGSSSYNSPLHF

clone_size: -
v_call: TRBV18
d_call: TRBD1
j_call: TRBJ2-1
cdr3_nt: TGTGCCAGCTCACCACCGGTCGAGACAGGGTACAATGAGCAGTTCTTC
cdr3_aa: CASSPPVETGYNEQFF

clone_size: many
v_call: TRBV3-1
d_call: TRBD2
j_call: TRBJ2-3
cdr3_nt: TGTGCCAGCAGGGGGCGGGGGGCCTTCACAGATACGCAGTATTTT
cdr3_aa: CASRGRGAFTDTQYF

clone_size: many
v_call: TRBV5-1
d_call: -
j_call: TRBJ1-2
cdr3_nt: TGCGCCAGCAGCTTGGATACTGACTTAGCTAACTATGGCTACACCTTC
cdr3_aa: CASSLDTDLANYGYTF

clone_size: few
v_call: TRBV4-3
d_call: TRBD1
j_call: TRBJ2-7
cdr3_nt: TGCGCCAGCAGCCAAGCCAGGGACAGGGTTGGAGAGCAGTACTTC
cdr3_aa: CASSQARDRVGEQYF

clone_size: -
v_call: TRBV6-1
d_call: TRBD2
j_call: TRBJ2-3
cdr3_nt: TGTGCCAGCAGTGAAGCACCTAGCGGGAGGGCGCAGTATTTT
cdr3_aa: CASSEAPSGRAQYF

clone_size: -
v_call: TRBV9
d_call: TRBD1
j_call: TRBJ2-3
cdr3_nt: TGTGCCAGCAGCGTAGGGACAGGGACTAGCACAGATACGCAGTATTTT
cdr3_aa: CASSVGTGTSTDTQYF

clone_size: few
v_call: TRBV12-3/TRBV12-4
d_call: -
j_call: TRBJ1-4
cdr3_nt: TGTGCCAGCGATCTCAAGGGTTGGGGGAGAGAAAAACTGTTTTTT
cdr3_aa: CASDLKGWGREKLFF

clone_size: many
v_call: TRBV20-1
d_call: -
j_call: TRBJ2-7
cdr3_nt: TGCAGTGCTACACTCAGACTAGGCCCCTACGAGCAGTACTTC
cdr3_aa: CSATLRLGPYEQYF

clone_size: few
v_call: TRBV20-1
d_call: -
j_call: TRBJ2-7
cdr3_nt: TGCAGTGCTAGAACCGGGACGGTGTCCTACGAGCAGTACTTC
cdr3_aa: CSARTGTVSYEQYF

clone_size: many
v_call: TRBV28
d_call: -
j_call: TRBJ1-5
cdr3_nt: TGTGCCAGCAGTTTAGGCGGTCGGAGCAATCAGCCCCAGCATTTT
cdr3_aa: CASSLGGRSNQPQHF

clone_size: few
v_call: TRBV4-1
d_call: -
j_call: TRBJ1-4
cdr3_nt: TGCGCCAGCAGCCTAACAGGGCAGAATAATGAAAAACTGTTTTTT
cdr3_aa: CASSLTGQNNEKLFF

clone_size: few
v_call: TRBV4-1
d_call: TRBD2
j_call: TRBJ2-5
cdr3_nt: TGCGCCAGCAGCCTTACGGGACTAGCCCAAGAGACCCAGTACTTC
cdr3_aa: CASSLTGLAQETQYF

clone_size: many
v_call: TRBV12-3/TRBV12-4
d_call: -
j_call: TRBJ2-1
cdr3_nt: TGTGCCAGCAGTTTACCGGGGAGGCATGAGCAGTTCTTC
cdr3_aa: CASSLPGRHEQFF

clone_size: -
v_call: TRBV21-1
d_call: -
j_call: TRBJ2-3
cdr3_nt: TGTGCCAGCAGCTTACCTATGAGACCTAAAGGAGATACGCAGTATTTT
cdr3_aa: CASSLPMRPKGDTQYF

clone_size: few
v_call: TRBV12-3/TRBV12-4
d_call: TRBD1
j_call: TRBJ1-3
cdr3_nt: TGTGCCAGCAGCCTATACAGGGGGCGTAACACCATATATTTT
cdr3_aa: CASSLYRGRNTIYF

clone_size: -
v_call: TRBV2
d_call: -
j_call: TRBJ2-7
cdr3_nt: TGTGCCAGCAAAATTCTCGCCGGAAGAGGGGAGCAGTACTTC
cdr3_aa: CASKILAGRGEQYF

clone_size: -
v_call: TRBV29-1
d_call: -
j_call: TRBJ2-1
cdr3_nt: TGCAGCGTTGGACTACCGCCCCAAGGATACAATGAGCAGTTCTTC
cdr3_aa: CSVGLPPQGYNEQFF

clone_size: many
v_call: TRBV20-1
d_call: -
j_call: TRBJ1-5
cdr3_nt: TGCAGTGCTAGACTCCGCGACAGATACAATCAGCCCCAGCATTTT
cdr3_aa: CSARLRDRYNQPQHF

clone_size: -
v_call: TRBV18
d_call: -
j_call: TRBJ2-7
cdr3_nt: TGTGCCAGCTCACCGCGACCATGGGAAGGAGTCTACGAGCAGTACTTC
cdr3_aa: CASSPRPWEGVYEQYF

clone_size: -
v_call: TRBV20-1
d_call: -
j_call: TRBJ1-1
cdr3_nt: TGCAGTGCTTACGGACACACTGAAGCTTTCTTT
cdr3_aa: CSAYGHTEAFF

clone_size: many
v_call: TRBV7-2
d_call: -
j_call: TRBJ2-7
cdr3_nt: TGTGCCAGCAGCCATTACGGGGTTAAAAGCTCCTACGAGCAGTACTTC
cdr3_aa: CASSHYGVKSSYEQYF

clone_size: few
v_call: TRBV20-1
d_call: -
j_call: TRBJ2-3
cdr3_nt: TGCAGTGCTAGAGTTACAGGGAATACAGATACGCAGTATTTT
cdr3_aa: CSARVTGNTDTQYF

clone_size: few
v_call: TRBV10-3
d_call: -
j_call: TRBJ2-7
cdr3_nt: TGTGCCATCAGTGAGTCAAATAAGCAGACCTCCTACGAGCAGTACTTC
cdr3_aa: CAISESNKQTSYEQYF

clone_size: many
v_call: TRBV5-5
d_call: -
j_call: TRBJ2-3
cdr3_nt: TGTGCCAGCAGCTTAAGCGGGCGGAGCACAGATACGCAGTATTTT
cdr3_aa: CASSLSGRSTDTQYF

clone_size: few
v_call: TRBV6-2/TRBV6-3
d_call: -
j_call: TRBJ2-1
cdr3_nt: TGTGCCAGCAGTTATCCTTCTAGGCGGGTGAACAATGAGCAGTTCTTC
cdr3_aa: CASSYPSRRVNNEQFF

clone_size: -
v_call: TRBV27
d_call: -
j_call: TRBJ2-1
cdr3_nt: TGTGCCAGCAGTTTCAGAGATGAGCAGTTCTTC
cdr3_aa: CASSFRDEQFF